The following is a TCR beta chain sequence with its context. Antigen unknown. V trimming: 5 bases; J trimming: 4 bases; junction bases outside the gene matches: 9. This CDR3 contains 16 residues. Germline V gene lookup returns CDR1 SGHTA and CDR2 FQGNSA. The authors' total RNA extraction used unfractionated whole blood. This sample was taken from a study of human T cells and chemical hapten exposure. Study context: From small differences in pooled library volume came most of the variation in per-sample TCR yields.

Overall study findings and caveats: With DPC sensitization, TCRs exceeding 1 in 1000 frequency showed no change.

Unique molecular identifiers were affixed to discrete cDNA molecules within the library. Authors' data handling: Sample TCR totals centred on a median of around 93,000, ranging about 20,000 to 750,000. TCRdb re-called the reads through MiXCR, storing one row per CDR3 protein. These V and J calls are TCRdb output, not the study's own analysis. The sample yields around 120,000 distinct CDR3 sequences, 8.5% to 9% seen once. This receptor was identified in a human donor in good health. Some clones in this sample may be carry-over from other donors' samples. Sequenced: whole blood. The chain uses TRBV7-2 and TRBJ2-3, with 10 bases lining up with TRBD1. The CDR3 sequence is CASSPSGTGVSDTQYF. CDR3 coding DNA: TGTGCCAGCAGCCCTAGTGGGACAGGGGTTTCAGATACGCAGTATTTT.